This T cell receptor (beta chain) comes out of a study of shared clonotypes between healthy human individuals. General study results and limits: A limitation of the genetic and exposure-history diversity represented arose from few donors.

Repertoires were generated with immunoSEQ multiplex PCR, while TCRdb's copy carries only in-frame clones and drops some. The profile covers around 440,000 clones, with about 74% appearing a single time and about 12% taken by the ten largest. For this clone: No antigen is known for it.

The sequenced material came from PBMCs. The sequence came from a woman aged 35 to 49 in good health. Some clones in this sample may be carry-over from other donors' samples.

In DNA, the CDR3 is TGTGCCAGCTCACCACCCCTAGGATTAGCATCCTACGAGCAGTACTTC. Translating gives CASSPPLGLASYEQYF. This rearrangement joins TRBV18 to TRBJ2-7, with no clear D. Trimming took off 0 bases at V and 1 base at J, with 13 bases between the two ends. This CDR3 comprises 16 residues. Germline V gives CDR1 KGHSH, CDR2 LQKENI.